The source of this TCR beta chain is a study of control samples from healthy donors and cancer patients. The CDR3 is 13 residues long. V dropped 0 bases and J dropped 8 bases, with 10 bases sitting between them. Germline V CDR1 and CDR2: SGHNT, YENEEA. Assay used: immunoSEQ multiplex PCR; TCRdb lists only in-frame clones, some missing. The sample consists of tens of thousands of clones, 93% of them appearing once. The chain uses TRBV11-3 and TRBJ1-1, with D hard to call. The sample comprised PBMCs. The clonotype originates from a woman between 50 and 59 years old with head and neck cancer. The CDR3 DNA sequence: TGTGCCAGCAGCTTAGAGGGTGAGGGCGAAGCTTTCTTT. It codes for CASSLEGEGEAFF.